The 18 T cell receptor beta chains below all came from one sample that was sequenced in a study of shared clonotypes between healthy human individuals (dated by TCRdb to the early 2020s). Library method: the immunoSEQ multiplex PCR assay. Held by TCRdb, this immuneACCESS table contains in-frame sequences only and omits some clones. Under half of the omission traces to an unresolved V gene where checked; the cause of the rest is unknown. This sample is represented by a few hundred thousand clones; around 77% of them were singletons. The top ten clones comprise around 11% of the sample. Sequences were obtained from PBMCs. These receptors all stem from a woman aged 40 to 49 in good health. Some clones in this sample may be carry-over from other donors' samples.

The V and J genes are TRBV4-3 and TRBJ2-2, with D perhaps matching TRBD1 (6 bases). The germline CDR1 and CDR2 sequences are LGHNA and YSLEER. Trimming pared 3 bases from V and 2 bases from J, leaving 22 bases between. CDR3 length equals 19 residues. The CDR3 coding sequence is TGCGCCAGCAGCCACCGACAGGAGATGGGGAGACTAAACACCGGGGAGCTGTTTTTT. Its translation: CASSHRQEMGRLNTGELFF.

This clone was recorded a few times. The chain combines TRBV18 with TRBJ2-3; possible D gene TRBD2, 5 bases. The length of the CDR3 is 15 residues. Germline lookup yields CDR1 KGHSH and CDR2 LQKENI. Trimming stripped 4 bases from V and 0 bases from J, with 11 bases between. DNA for the CDR3: TGTGCCAGCTCACGAGTCGGGGAAAGCACAGATACGCAGTATTTT. Protein product: CASSRVGESTDTQYF. Combining the CDR3 with reference TRBV18 and TRBJ2-3 gives the whole variable domain NAGVMQNPRHLVRRRGQEARLRCSPMKGHSHVYWYRQLPEEGLKFMVYLQKENIIDESGMPKERFSAEFPKEGPSILRIQQVVRGDSAAYFCASSRVGESTDTQYFGPGTRLTVL.

The rearrangement uses TRBV25-1 and TRBJ2-7; D unclear. Trimming pared 5 bases from V and 1 base from J, leaving 3 bases between. CDR3 length: 11 residues. Germline-derived CDR1 and CDR2 are MGHDK and SYGVNS. CDR3 amino acids: CASSPSYEQYF. The CDR3 nucleotides read TGTGCCAGCAGTCCTTCCTACGAGCAGTACTTC.

This rearrangement joins TRBV19 to TRBJ2-5; D gene ambiguous. The V and J ends lost 5 bases and 0 bases respectively, with 13 bases between them. This CDR3 comprises 15 residues. In germline, CDR1 is LNHDA, CDR2 SQIVND (reference sequence). The DNA of the CDR3 is TGTGCCAGTAGTCCCCTCGCGAACTACCAAGAGACCCAGTACTTC. Protein product: CASSPLANYQETQYF. Full variable domain (remainder filled in from reference TRBV19 and TRBJ2-5): DGGITQSPKYLFRKEGQNVTLSCEQNLNHDAMYWYRQDPGQGLRLIYYSQIVNDFQKGDIAEGYSVSREKKESFPLTVTSAQKNPTAFYLCASSPLANYQETQYFGPGTRLLVL.

V is TRBV7-8 and J is TRBJ2-3; tentative D call: TRBD1 (5 bases). Trimming left V 5 bases short and J 8 bases short, with 17 bases between. CDR3 size: 14 residues. The germline V gene encodes CDR1 SGHVS and CDR2 FQNEAQ. CDR3 bases: TGTGCCAGCAGCCCTAGGCCAGGGTTAGGTACGCAGTATTTT. Amino acid sequence: CASSPRPGLGTQYF.

The genes are TRBV7-9 and TRBJ2-7, with D unresolved. The germline V gene encodes CDR1 SEHNR and CDR2 FQNEAQ (reference sequence). CDR3 size: 13 residues. The ends were cut back, 2 bases at V and 8 bases at J, with 13 bases in the middle. This CDR3 reads CASSLYGNSKQYF. CDR3 in DNA: TGTGCCAGCAGCTTATATGGGAACAGCAAGCAGTACTTC. Drawing the rest from reference TRBV7-9 and TRBJ2-7, the complete variable domain is DTGVSQNPRHKITKRGQNVTFRCDPISEHNRLYWYRQTLGQGPEFLTYFQNEAQLEKSRLLSDRFSAERPKGSFSTLEIQRTEQGDSAMYLCASSLYGNSKQYFGPGTRLTVT.

The chain is built from TRBV6-4 and TRBJ2-1; D call uncertain. The V gene's germline CDR1 is MRHNA and CDR2 SNTAGT. The germline V and J ends were trimmed by 8 bases and 4 bases, with 12 bases remaining between them. The CDR3 runs 13 residues. DNA of the CDR3: TGTGCCAGCGCCGTCGACCTTTACAATGAGCAGTTCTTC. This translates into CASAVDLYNEQFF.

The chain combines TRBV5-4 with TRBJ2-7; TRBD2 aligns across 12 bases. The CDR3 loop spans 17 amino acids. V lost 3 bases, J lost 2 bases, and 9 bases stayed unmatched. CDR1 SGHNT and CDR2 YYREEE come from the germline V gene (reference sequence). The CDR3 sequence: CASSYSLTSGRTYEQYF. The CDR3 DNA reads as TGTGCCAGCAGCTATTCTTTGACTAGCGGGAGAACCTACGAGCAGTACTTC.

The chain links TRBV11-3 to TRBJ2-1, with D perhaps matching TRBD2 (6 bases). The CDR3 consists of 14 residues. V was trimmed by 3 bases and J by 2 bases, leaving 8 bases between them. Germline V gene sequence: CDR1 SGHNT, CDR2 YENEEA. CDR3 protein: CASSFGGTYNEQFF. DNA for the CDR3: TGTGCCAGCAGCTTCGGCGGGACCTACAATGAGCAGTTCTTC.

This clone came up once. The genes are TRBV7-2 and TRBJ2-1; D might be TRBD2 (6 bases). V was clipped by 0 bases and J by 3 bases, with 15 bases between them. This CDR3 has 17 residues. CDR1 SGHTA and CDR2 FQGNSA come from the germline V gene. CDR3 region: CASSLALGRGYYNEQFF. The CDR3 coding sequence is TGTGCCAGCAGCTTAGCGCTCGGGAGAGGGTACTACAATGAGCAGTTCTTC.

This chain links TRBV7-3 with TRBJ2-3; 9 nucleotides line up with TRBD2. Germline V gene lookup returns CDR1 SGHTA and CDR2 FQGTGA. V shed 1 base, J shed 4 bases, and the junction held 6 bases outside the gene matches. The CDR3 length is 16 residues. The CDR3 DNA follows: TGTGCCAGCAGCTTAATGGCTAGCGGGACTTCAGATACGCAGTATTTT. It yields the protein CASSLMASGTSDTQYF.

The V and J genes are TRBV6-6 and TRBJ2-7; no reliable D call. The CDR3 is 12 amino acids. Trimming took 2 bases from V and 3 from J, leaving 5 bases between them. The V gene's germline CDR1 is MNHNY and CDR2 SVGAGI (reference sequence). CDR3 sequence (DNA): TGTGCCAGCAGTTACGTTAACTACGAGCAGTACTTC. It is translated as CASSYVNYEQYF.

V gene TRBV27 combines with J gene TRBJ2-5, with D perhaps matching TRBD2 (6 bases). Germline CDR1 MNHEY, CDR2 SMNVEV (reference sequence). This CDR3 region has 15 residues. Trimming took 0 bases from V and 4 from J, leaving 12 bases between them. Here the CDR3 reads CASSLSIRGGETQYF. The CDR3 nucleotides are TGTGCCAGCAGTTTATCGATACGGGGAGGAGAGACCCAGTACTTC.

In the case of this clone: The same CDR3 can be traced to other DNA sequences in this sample. The chain couples TRBV6-5 to TRBJ2-3; either TRBD1 or TRBD2 may fit D (5 bases each). The CDR3 covers 14 residues. CDR1 is MNHEY, CDR2 SVGAGI, per germline. The germline V and J ends were trimmed by 2 bases and 0 bases, with 6 bases remaining between them. CDR3 sequence: CASSYRDSTDTQYF. In DNA form, the CDR3 reads TGTGCCAGCAGTTACCGGGACAGCACAGATACGCAGTATTTT.

This clone occurred once. V and J are TRBV9 and TRBJ2-1; 7 bases fit TRBD2. Germline assignment: CDR1 SGDLS and CDR2 YYNGEE. Trimming at V came to 3 bases and at J to 7 bases, leaving 7 bases not matched to a gene. The CDR3 has 14 amino acids. CDR3 coding DNA: TGTGCCAGCAGCGGTGGTAGCGGGTTTAATGAGCAGTTCTTC. Translated, it gives CASSGGSGFNEQFF.

The chain recombines TRBV7-2 with TRBJ1-5; 8 bases align to TRBD1. Germline-derived CDR1 and CDR2 are SGHTA and FQGNSA. The CDR3 loop spans 13 amino acids. V lost 8 bases, J lost 9 bases, and 9 bases stayed unmatched. CDR3 protein: CASGLQGERPQHF. The CDR3 region has the DNA TGTGCCAGCGGATTACAGGGGGAGAGGCCCCAGCATTTT.

This clone was seen just once. The genes are TRBV28 and TRBJ2-1; D might be TRBD2 (5 bases). The V gene lost 8 bases and the J gene lost 7 bases, with 18 bases spanning the gap. Germline V gene sequence: CDR1 MDHEN, CDR2 SYDVKM. The CDR3 runs 14 residues. Here the CDR3 reads CASGSPWRVNEQFF. The CDR3 bases are TGTGCCAGCGGGTCCCCTTGGCGGGTGAATGAGCAGTTCTTC.

This clone was detected only a few times. The chain recombines TRBV6-5 with TRBJ1-2, with D hard to call. Trimming took off 2 bases at V and 0 bases at J, with 7 bases between the two ends. Germline V lookup: CDR1 MNHEY, CDR2 SVGAGI. The CDR3 contains 14 residues. The CDR3 nucleotides read TGTGCCAGCAGTTACGACGGATCTAACTATGGCTACACCTTC. This encodes CASSYDGSNYGYTF.